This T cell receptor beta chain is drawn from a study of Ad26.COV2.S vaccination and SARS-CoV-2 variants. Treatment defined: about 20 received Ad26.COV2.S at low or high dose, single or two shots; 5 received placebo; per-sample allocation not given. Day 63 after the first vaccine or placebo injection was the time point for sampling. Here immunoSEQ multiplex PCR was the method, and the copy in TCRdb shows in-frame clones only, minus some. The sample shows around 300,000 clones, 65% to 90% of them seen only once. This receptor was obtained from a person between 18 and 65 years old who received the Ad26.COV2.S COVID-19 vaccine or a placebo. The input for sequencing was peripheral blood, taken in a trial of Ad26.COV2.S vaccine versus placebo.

CDR3 nucleotide sequence: TGTGCCAGCACCCAGACAGGGGAGGGGTCCTACGAGCAGTACTTC. Translating gives CASTQTGEGSYEQYF. The J gene is TRBJ2-7, the V gene TRBV27; D is perhaps TRBD1 (8 bases). Germline V gene data show CDR1 as MNHEY and CDR2 as SMNVEV (reference sequence). The CDR3 runs 15 residues. Trimming took off 7 bases at V and 1 base at J, with 17 bases between the two ends.